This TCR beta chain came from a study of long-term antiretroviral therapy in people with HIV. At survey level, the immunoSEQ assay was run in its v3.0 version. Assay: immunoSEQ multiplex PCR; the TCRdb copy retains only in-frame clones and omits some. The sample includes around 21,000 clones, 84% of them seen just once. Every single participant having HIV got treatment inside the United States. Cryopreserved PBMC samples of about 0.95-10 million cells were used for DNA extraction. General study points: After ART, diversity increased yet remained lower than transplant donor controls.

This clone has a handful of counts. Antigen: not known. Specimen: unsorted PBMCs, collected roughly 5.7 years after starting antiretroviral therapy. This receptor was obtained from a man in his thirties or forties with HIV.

CDR3 nucleotides: TGTGCCATCCCAGTTGCTCCTGGGGCCAACGTCCTGACTTTC. This gives the protein CAIPVAPGANVLTF. The chain has TRBV10-3 and TRBJ2-6; D is ambiguous. Germline-derived CDR1 and CDR2 are ENHRY and SYGVKD. The CDR3 spans 14 residues. Trimming removed 8 bases from V and 2 bases from J, with 10 bases in between.